This is a list of T cell receptor beta chains from one sample in a study of CD8 T cells in ankylosing spondylitis. TCRdb reanalysed the 5' RACE reads using MiXCR and keeps one entry per CDR3 protein. This table has around 450,000 distinct CDR3 sequences, around 26% appearing once. Material for sequencing was blood, either unsorted or a sorted T cell fraction (not recorded which). The receptor set was obtained from a male donor with ankylosing spondylitis. The CDR3 runs from the conserved cysteine through the conserved F or W. The D gene is left open where the match is weak. For some rows the clone size is stated as once, few or many, or as a class when expanded; others skip it.

TRBV3-1	NA	TRBJ2-7	NA	TGTGCCAGCAGCCAAGCCGTTCTCGGGGGCGAGCAGTACTTC	CASSQAVLGGEQYF
TRBV7-2	TRBD1	TRBJ1-5	NA	TGTGCCAGCAGCCGGGACAGGGGGTTTTGGCAGCCCCAGCATTTT	CASSRDRGFWQPQHF
TRBV20-1	NA	TRBJ2-1	few	TGCAGTGCCACCCCGGGAGTATCCTTCTACAATGAGCAGTTCTTC	CSATPGVSFYNEQFF
TRBV12-3/TRBV12-4	NA	TRBJ2-3	NA	TGTGCCAGCAGTTTACGCCTGGGACTTCCCACCTATACGCAGTATTTT	CASSLRLGLPTYTQYF
TRBV20-1	NA	TRBJ2-5	few	TGCAGTGCCCCAACCTCCGGGACTCCCGCGGCCCAGTACTTC	CSAPTSGTPAAQYF
TRBV7-8	TRBD2	TRBJ2-1	many	TGTGCCAGCAGCTTAGAACTAGCGGGAGGGAAGGAGTTCTTC	CASSLELAGGKEFF
TRBV2	NA	TRBJ2-1	NA	TGTGCCAGCAGTGATACAGGGTATGGTGAGCAGTTCTTC	CASSDTGYGEQFF
TRBV24-1	NA	TRBJ2-5	NA	TGTGCCACCAGTGATGGGGGACTTCAAGAGACCCAGTACTTC	CATSDGGLQETQYF
TRBV12-3/TRBV12-4	TRBD2	TRBJ2-1	NA	TGTGCCAGCAGCCCCTACGGGACTAGCGCAAATGAGCAGTTCTTC	CASSPYGTSANEQFF
TRBV7-9	NA	TRBJ1-4	NA	TGTGCCAGCAGGACTATCACCGGGAACGATGAAAAACTGTTTTTT	CASRTITGNDEKLFF
TRBV20-1	NA	TRBJ2-3	NA	TGCAGTGCCCCACTTACAGATACGCAGTATTTT	CSAPLTDTQYF
TRBV4-1	NA	TRBJ2-1	few	TGCGCCAGCAGCCGGGGGGGGCAAGGCTCCTACAATGAGCAGTTCTTC	CASSRGGQGSYNEQFF
TRBV20-1	NA	TRBJ1-2	few	TGCAGTGCTAGTAAAGGGAATGGCTACACCTTC	CSASKGNGYTF
TRBV18	NA	TRBJ1-2	NA	TGTGCCAGCTCACCACTTGAGGTTCGGGGGGCCGGTGGCTACACCTTC	CASSPLEVRGAGGYTF
TRBV5-6	NA	TRBJ2-7	NA	TGTGCCAGCAGCTTGGCAGGGGCTCCCTCCTACGAGCAGTACTTC	CASSLAGAPSYEQYF
TRBV6-4	NA	TRBJ2-3	NA	TGTGCCAGCAGTGCCGGGGGTTTTGCGACGCAGTATTTT	CASSAGGFATQYF